What follows is one T cell receptor beta chain and its context. The data were taken from a study of blood T cell repertoires in COVID-19. The wider study: PBMCs, B-cell-depleted T cells, or T cells provided the cDNA or gDNA that made up the material.

The CDR3 length is 16 residues. Germline-derived CDR1 and CDR2 are SGHVS and FQNEAQ. Trimming cost V 1 base and J 1 base, with 10 bases left between them. Clones were sequenced by immunoSEQ multiplex PCR, and TCRdb holds only the in-frame ones, with some missing. Among about 200,000 clones, approximately 83% were seen once, and the ten largest hold approximately 4.2%. The genes are TRBV7-8 and TRBJ2-2, with D perhaps TRBD2 (5 bases). The TCR comes from a middle-aged woman with acute COVID-19. Sequencing input: PBMCs or T cells enriched from blood (not recorded which). The CDR3, as DNA: TGTGCCAGCAGCTTAGGGAGGCAGTTGAACACCGGGGAGCTGTTTTTT. As protein: CASSLGRQLNTGELFF.